This T cell receptor beta chain was sequenced in a study of T-cell memory formation after mild COVID-19. V was trimmed by 4 bases and J by 5 bases, leaving 17 bases between them. The CDR3 is made up of 15 amino acids. Per germline, CDR1 SGHAT and CDR2 FQNNGV. MiXCR, run by TCRdb on the 5' RACE reads, gives a single entry per CDR3 protein. Among approximately 500,000 distinct CDR3 sequences listed, about 23% were seen once. The TCR was taken from an adult woman who had mild COVID-19 (a few samples of this study predate the infection). Cell type and time point are not known. Sequencing was performed on PBMCs or a T cell subset sorted from them (not recorded which). The chain carries TRBV11-2 and TRBJ1-2, with a possible D match to TRBD1 (5 bases). CDR3 nucleotides: TGTGCCAGCAGCTCCACCGGGGGAGGATTATATGGCTACACCTTC. Amino acids: CASSSTGGGLYGYTF.